This T cell receptor beta chain was sequenced in a study of OX40 agonist ivuxolimab in advanced cancers. Regarding the study as a whole: The work left the antigen specificity of expanded peripheral T cells undetermined. Blood T cells, both CD4+ and CD8+, expanded clonally by week 6 at 0.1 to 3.0 mg/kg.

This CDR3 has 15 amino acids. CDR1 SGHVS and CDR2 FNYEAQ come from the germline V gene. V shed 3 bases, J shed 5 bases, and the junction held 9 bases outside the gene matches. In the case of this clone: Its target is not known.

Profiling relied on immunoSEQ multiplex PCR, and the TCRdb table lists in-frame clones only, not all of them. The data show 65,000 to 85,000 clones, about 90% seen once. The source was CD4+ or CD8+ T cells sorted from blood, collected in a trial of the OX40 agonist ivuxolimab. The gene calls are TRBV7-6 and TRBJ2-7; 8 bases align to TRBD2. The source of this sequence is an adult with an advanced solid tumor such as melanoma, head and neck, liver or kidney cancer. CDR3 sequence reads: CASSFSGGIAHEQYF. CDR3 nucleotide sequence: TGTGCCAGCAGCTTCAGCGGGGGCATCGCCCACGAGCAGTACTTC. Using reference TRBV7-6 and TRBJ2-7 for the parts outside the CDR3, the full variable domain is GAGVSQSPRYKVTKRGQDVALRCDPISGHVSLYWYRQALGQGPEFLTYFNYEAQQDKSGLPNDRFSAERPEGSISTLTIQRTEQRDSAMYRCASSFSGGIAHEQYFGPGTRLTVT.